The T cell receptor beta chain described here comes from a study of cytomegalovirus exposure and HLA in healthy donors. Study-level findings and limits: An analysis was carried out later, and it reportedly showed fewer N-insertions in an Asian-associated ancestry cluster than the roughly 700-donor mean. It was in a later analysis that TCR association rates were seen to vary by HLA locus, highest for DRB1 and lowest for HLA-C. TCR beta V- and J-gene trimming was later associated with a missense DCLRE1C variant. Association of 16,951 TCR beta sequences with HLA alleles was found at 0.05 false discovery rate in a later analysis.

The PCR contained 60 Vbeta and 13 Jbeta primers. Profiling relied on immunoSEQ multiplex PCR, and the TCRdb table lists in-frame clones only, not all of them. This table holds tens of thousands of clones, around four fifths found once. About this clone itself: Its antigen is unidentified.

The origin of this receptor is a middle-aged woman in good health and CMV-seronegative. Sequencing was done on a sample of PBMCs.

Here the CDR3 DNA reads TGTGCCAGCAGTTCGGGACAGGGGGGTCGCACAGATACGCAGTATTTT. Its translation is CASSSGQGGRTDTQYF. V and J are TRBV5-4 and TRBJ2-3, with 11 nucleotides matching TRBD1. The length of the CDR3 is 16 residues. Per germline, CDR1 SGHNT and CDR2 YYREEE (reference sequence). The ends lost 5 bases at V and 1 base at J; junction bases unmatched: 6.